This T cell receptor beta chain was sequenced during a study of cytomegalovirus exposure and HLA in healthy donors (dated by TCRdb to the late 2010s). With respect to the entire study: In an earlier analysis of roughly 500 of the donors, 276 Gb of sequence data and some 120 million unique TCR beta sequences from about 179 million T cells were reported. An early release that covered about 600 HLA-typed donors contained around 300 gigabases of sequencing data and about 84 million unique TCR sequences. The genetic ancestry cluster associated with self-reported Caucasian donors included about 84% of the roughly 360 genotyped donors. The study was designed to test whether signatures of past pathogen exposure could be identified by cataloging public T cell receptors. The study profiled the T cell repertoires of hundreds of subjects by immunosequencing and related them to cytomegalovirus serostatus. Besides the first cohort of 666 subjects, a separate validation cohort made up of 120 different subjects was used. To predict cytomegalovirus infection status, the study combined high-throughput TCR immunosequencing, statistical association of individual TCRs with disease status, and machine learning. To study patterns of TCR occurrence, a later analysis re-analyzed previously published TCR beta repertoires from several hundred donors and added high-resolution HLA genotyping. Rather than using new phenotypic data, the later analysis identified candidate immune exposures from TCR beta sequences and from how often those sequences occurred across donors. In an earlier analysis of 587 of the donors, high-throughput TCR beta sequencing was used to judge whether each TCR beta V gene segment behaved as functional or pseudogenic. Donor age, sex, ethnicity and CMV serostatus were collected together with the repertoire data. A later genetic analysis used genome-wide SNP genotypes for about three fifths of the 666 donors, treating that subset as a discovery cohort. Every repertoire in the discovery cohort had been generated on one and the same sequencing platform. HLA typing covered class I and class II loci at four-digit resolution. The number of donors typed differed by locus, with 629-630 for A, B, C, DRB1 and DQB1, roughly 520 for DQA1, approximately 580 for DPA1, and under 490 for DPB1. Four to six DR-DQ haplotypes were handled as single units for association and clustering, since linkage in the cohort was strong. Among about 400 genotyped donors of the cohort, an average of approximately 220,000 unique TCR beta nucleotide sequences was sequenced per donor, of which 15% to 20% were non-productive. Findings and caveats that apply to the study as a whole: A later genetic analysis associated a missense DCLRE1C variant with V-gene and J-gene trimming of TCR beta chains, and an independent cohort replicated the association. A later analysis found that most CMV-associated TCR beta chains appeared HLA-restricted, with HLA associations seemingly driven largely by CMV exposure. For the cohort, immune exposure information was limited to CMV serostatus. Strong co-occurrence of HLA alleles, especially DR and DQ, made assigning TCR associations to individual alleles difficult. The sequencing pipeline was judged likely to have produced a cluster of highly shared sequence variants as a technical artifact. Because counts were too low, seventeen rarely observed V segments, including chromosome 9 orphons, were excluded from the earlier analysis of a few hundred of the donors. In a later analysis, the rate of TCR association differed among HLA loci, with DRB1 alleles having the most associated TCRs and HLA-C alleles having the fewest. In vitro tests confirmed that a few of the cytomegalovirus-associated TCR beta chains recognize cytomegalovirus antigens. According to a later analysis, parvovirus B19, influenza, CMV and Epstein-Barr virus appeared linked to several top co-occurrence clusters. Across donors, most TCR sequences were observed very rarely, whereas some public TCRs were present in many individuals. According to a later genetic analysis, donors in an Asian-associated ancestry cluster had fewer N-insertions in productive TCRs than the approximately 700-donor mean. A total of about 150 TCR beta chains were listed by the study as associated with cytomegalovirus. In a later analysis, 16,951 TCR beta sequences were associated with specific HLA alleles at a false discovery rate of 0.05. Linkage disequilibrium might explain the correlated functional status among segregating V segments, but an unknown experimental factor could not be ruled out. In a later analysis, HLA-associated TCR beta chains were found to be more clonally expanded and to have lower generation probabilities than equally common non-associated chains. The classifier was reported to diagnose cytomegalovirus status with high specificity and sensitivity in both the original cohort and the validation cohort. Because the 87-base-pair reads could not distinguish some IMGT-functional V segments, including TRBV6-2 and TRBV6-3, those segments were excluded. The cohort was sequenced for TCR beta chains only, and without alpha or paired-chain data the features that could be detected were limited. In an earlier analysis of roughly 500 of the donors, most TCR beta V segments appeared in productive rearrangements about 87% or about 30% of the time, broadly matching IMGT annotations. The authors suggested that the approach could potentially be generalized to other disease states and immunological phenotypes. A further reported finding was that TCR beta sequences accurately predicted the HLA-A and HLA-B alleles for most subjects in the first cohort. Roughly uniform sequencing depth across donors was assumed in presence/absence analyses, although this assumption may not hold. HLA typing was unavailable for some donors at each locus, so association tests used only the typed subset.

Preparation of the library involved the immunoSEQ multiplex PCR assay. The multiplex PCR relied on a mix of 60 forward primers for TCR Vbeta segments and 13 reverse primers for TCR Jbeta segments. The CDR3 region of rearranged TCR beta genes was amplified from genomic DNA with a multiplex PCR assay. The amplified TCR beta libraries were sequenced on the Illumina HiSeq System as 87-base-pair reads. The paper's data handling went like this. A later analysis tallied tens of millions of unique TCR beta chains across the 666 repertoires, and approximately 12 million of those chains were shared by two or more donors. Raw reads were error-corrected and collapsed into unique sequences by a nearest-neighbor algorithm in which closely related sequences were merged to remove PCR and sequencing errors. CDR3 sequences were aligned to IMGT reference sequences to assign V, D and J gene segments. For a sequence to be retained, a match of at least six nucleotides to both a V gene segment and a J gene segment was required. Rearrangements were called productive when the CDR3 lacked stop codons and stayed in frame with V and J; all others were non-productive. Following IMGT convention, CDR3 was defined as the stretch from the second conserved V-encoded cysteine up to the conserved J-encoded phenylalanine. The earlier analysis of about 590 of the donors excluded sequences that lacked an unambiguous match to a single V gene segment. In an earlier analysis of 587 of the donors, V segments were called functional above 56.7% productive rearrangements and were called segregating when the between-donor standard deviation exceeded 5%. A statistical classification framework was built to diagnose cytomegalovirus status from the catalog of TCR beta chain sequences. V and J gene assignment, in a later analysis, came from comparing TCR nucleotide sequences with IMGT/GENE-DB human TR gene sequences. The TCRdist pipeline was used in a later analysis to assign CDR3 sequences and most-parsimonious VDJ recombination scenarios. A later analysis defined each TCR beta chain by its CDR3 amino acid sequence plus V-gene family, and excluded reads lacking a unique V-gene family. As a way to deal with suspected cross-contamination and a sequencing artifact, a later analysis dropped under 600 nucleotide sequences that were highly shared and had low generation probability. In a later analysis, a clonal expansion index was calculated for each public chain from normalized within-repertoire ranks of inferred template counts. In a later analysis, generation probabilities were computed with a VDJ recombination model fitted to out-of-frame rearrangements, and the resulting probabilities were checked against IGoR. Hypergeometric tests were used in a later analysis to score TCR-TCR, TCR-HLA and TCR-CMV co-occurrence, with a repertoire-size bias correction applied to the TCR pairs. False discovery rates were estimated in a later analysis by permuting HLA or CMV assignments 20 times. In a later analysis, co-occurring TCRs were grouped using DBSCAN, and TCRdist sequence similarity was added for clustering within HLA-allele-positive subsets. For co-occurrence clustering, repertoires with fewer than 30,000 or more than 120,000 public chains were excluded, along with about five repertoires with anomalous nucleotide sharing. This immuneACCESS table, as held by TCRdb, lists in-frame sequences with V and J called but not all clones. Of the missing ones, under half trace to an unresolved V gene in checked studies; the others have no known cause. The DNA was the basis for D and trimming; V, J and clone size are from that table. The sample table records some 120,000 clones; 79% of these occur just once. The ten biggest clones cover 3.5% to 4.5% of the sample.

Note on this clone: No antigen is known for it. Within one base of it there is no much larger clone, and no base qualities were kept.

The cohort was made up of 500 to 800 healthy bone marrow donors. Cohort members were all nominally healthy when sampled, although unrecorded immune exposures were likely present. The donor was CMV seropositive and was included in the group of 289 seropositive cohort members. A peripheral blood sample was provided by each donor, and peripheral blood mononuclear cells were used for TCR beta sequencing. Genomic DNA extraction from the blood cell samples was performed with the Qiagen DNeasy Blood Extraction Kit. V loses 1 base, J loses 3 bases, and the germline ends lie 12 bases apart. Via the germline V gene, CDR1 is SGHTA and CDR2 FQGNSA. CDR3 length: 16 amino acids, cysteine to phenylalanine. The sequence is cut down to CDR3 DNA, 48 bases in frame from base 1.

The specimen was PBMCs. This TCR was sampled from a man in his thirties or forties in good health and CMV-seropositive. The sequence is built from TRBV7-2 and TRBJ1-4; a tentative D call is TRBD1 (5 bases match). Read as DNA, the sequence is TGTGCCAGCAGCTTAGGACCGGGGGACCCTAATGAAAAACTGTTTTTT. Translated, this is CASSLGPGDPNEKLFF.